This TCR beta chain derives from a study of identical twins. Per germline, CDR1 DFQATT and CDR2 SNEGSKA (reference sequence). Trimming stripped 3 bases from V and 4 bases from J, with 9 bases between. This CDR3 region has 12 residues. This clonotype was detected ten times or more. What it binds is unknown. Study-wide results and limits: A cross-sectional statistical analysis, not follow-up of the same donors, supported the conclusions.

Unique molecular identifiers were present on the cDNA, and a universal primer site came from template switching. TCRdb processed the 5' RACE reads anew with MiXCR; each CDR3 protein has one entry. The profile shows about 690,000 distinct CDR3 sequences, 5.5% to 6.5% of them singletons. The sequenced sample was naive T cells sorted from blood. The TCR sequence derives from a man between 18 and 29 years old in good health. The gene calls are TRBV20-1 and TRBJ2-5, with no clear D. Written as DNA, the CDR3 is TGCAGTGCTAGTTCGGGTCGAGAGACCCAGTACTTC. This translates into CSASSGRETQYF.